This T cell receptor beta chain came from a study of shared clonotypes between healthy human individuals. Points on this clone: Its antigen remains unknown.

Germline assignment: CDR1 MNHEY and CDR2 SMNVEV (reference sequence). The CDR3 has 16 residues. Trimming took 6 bases from V and 4 from J, leaving 21 bases between them. In the naive CD8 group, cells lacked CD45RO and were positively selected for CCR7, so terminally differentiated effector memory CD45RA+ cells were left out. Overall study findings and caveats: Naive subsets usually exceeded memory subsets in estimated richness.

The data were produced by immunoSEQ multiplex PCR, yet TCRdb's version contains in-frame clones alone and is incomplete. The repertoire holds around 2.1 million clones, with about 92% as singletons. This clonotype was obtained from a man between 18 and 35 years old in good health. Some clones in this sample may be carry-over from other donors' samples. The sequenced material came from naive CD8+ T cells from PBMCs. This chain joins TRBV27 and TRBJ1-2, with D perhaps matching TRBD1 (5 bases). CDR3 protein: CASSPQTVGPLYGYTF. Here the CDR3 DNA reads TGTGCCAGCAGCCCCCAGACAGTTGGCCCCCTCTATGGCTACACCTTC.